This T cell receptor beta chain was identified during a study of vaccination and CD4 T cells after COVID-19. Findings and caveats of the study: Spike mono-reactivity held for 304 of 307 vaccine-specific clones in convalescent patients.

CDR3 size: 15 residues. Trimming took 1 base from V and 0 from J, leaving 9 bases between them. Germline-derived CDR1 and CDR2 are LGHNA and YSLEER. The Oncomine TCR Beta short-read assay generated sequence data from the DNA of cultured CD4+ T cells. Genomic DNA was taken out of cultured CD4+ T cells by extraction. TCRdb independently ran MiXCR on the PCR reads; one entry per CDR3 protein. The table has some 10,000 distinct CDR3 sequences, almost 30% seen once; the top ten hold about an eighth. About this clonotype itself: What it binds is not known.

The treatment denotes: roughly 10-day PBMC culture with coronavirus spike peptide pools or control peptides (ViraFEST assay). Unexposed donor CD4+ T cells predated the COVID-19 pandemic, collected 2011-2018. Sequencing was done on a sample of CD4+ T cells from blood, cultured in vitro. V usage is TRBV4-3 and J usage is TRBJ1-2, with D unclear. The sequence was obtained from a human donor in good health. For the CDR3, the DNA is TGCGCCAGCAGCCAAGCTGGGTTAGCTAACTATGGCTACACCTTC. This gives the protein CASSQAGLANYGYTF.